Following are 16 T cell receptor beta chains from one sample sequenced in a study of long-term antiretroviral therapy in people with HIV (dated by TCRdb to between 2022 and 2023). The immunoSEQ hsTCRB v3.0 assay was used at survey level resolution to sequence the TRB variable region. TCRdb's version of the immuneACCESS table is confined to in-frame rearrangements and falls short of the full clone set. An unresolved V gene accounts for under half of the shortfall where checked; the remainder is of unknown origin. Across this sample there are fewer than 35,000 clones, with approximately 85% seen only once. The ten largest clones represent around 15% of the sample. The source material was unsorted PBMCs, sampled 2.9 years after starting antiretroviral therapy. The receptors were sampled from a man in his forties or fifties with HIV.

The sample holds a few counts of this clone. The J gene is TRBJ2-1, the V gene TRBV10-3; 9 nucleotides line up with TRBD2. Per germline, CDR1 ENHRY and CDR2 SYGVKD. Unmatched junction bases numbered 8, after V lost 5 bases and J lost 0 bases. The CDR3 totals 17 residues. In nucleotides, the CDR3 is TGTGCCATCAGTAGATTAGCGGGGGAAAGCTCCTACAATGAGCAGTTCTTC. This codes for CAISRLAGESSYNEQFF.

DNA for the CDR3: TGTGCCAGCAGTAAGACAGGGTCTCTGGTATGGGAGCAGTACTTC. Protein product: CASSKTGSLVWEQYF. The chain links TRBV6-5 to TRBJ2-7, with 7 nucleotides matching TRBD1. The CDR3 is 15 residues long. Germline lookup yields CDR1 MNHEY and CDR2 SVGAGI. Trimming took 5 bases from V and 7 from J; bases not matched to a gene: 14.

The chain carries TRBV11-2 and TRBJ2-1, with D tentatively TRBD1 or TRBD2 (5 bases each). CDR1 is SGHAT and CDR2 is FQNNGV in the germline V gene. Between the trimmed V and J ends, which lost 6 bases and 7 bases, there was a span of 10 bases. The CDR3 consists of 12 residues. The CDR3 loop reads CASRYGANEQFF. CDR3 nucleotides: TGTGCCAGCAGATACGGGGCGAATGAGCAGTTCTTC.

This rearrangement joins TRBV5-6 to TRBJ1-1; TRBD1 matches at 11 bases. Losses at the gene ends were 2 bases for V and 8 bases for J; bases not matched to a gene: 5. This CDR3 region has 14 residues. In germline, CDR1 is SGHDT, CDR2 YYEEEE. In nucleotides, the CDR3 is TGTGCCAGCAGCTTTGGGACAGGGGGGCTCGAAGCTTTCTTT. It specifies CASSFGTGGLEAFF.

V and J are TRBV11-2 and TRBJ1-5; 7 positions agree with TRBD1. Germline V gene lookup returns CDR1 SGHAT and CDR2 FQNNGV. This CDR3 region has 15 residues. V dropped 5 bases and J dropped 3; count of bases not matched to a gene: 7. The CDR3 loop reads CASSPGQEFNQPQHF. CDR3 DNA: TGTGCCAGCAGCCCTGGACAGGAATTCAATCAGCCCCAGCATTTT.

This chain joins TRBV7-9 and TRBJ1-2; D is perhaps TRBD1 (6 bases). CDR1 SEHNR and CDR2 FQNEAQ come from the germline V gene (reference sequence). The V gene lost 5 bases and the J gene lost 0 bases, with 16 bases spanning the gap. This CDR3 is 16 amino acids long. The CDR3 DNA follows: TGTGCCAGCAGCCCCGGGGGGCCCCGAGCTAACTATGGCTACACCTTC. It translates to CASSPGGPRANYGYTF.

V and J are TRBV2 and TRBJ1-3; D is unclear. The V gene's germline CDR1 is SNHLY and CDR2 FYNNEI. V gave up 2 bases and J gave up 4 bases, with 12 bases separating them. There are 15 residues in the CDR3. The CDR3 is CASSEFMGSGNTIYF. The DNA for the CDR3 is TGTGCCAGCAGTGAATTCATGGGATCCGGAAACACCATATATTTT.

Regarding this clone: This CDR3 is also generated by other DNA sequences in the sample. J is TRBJ1-1 and V is TRBV9; no clear D gene. CDR1 and CDR2 (germline): SGDLS, YYNGEE. This CDR3 comprises 13 residues. Trimming removed 0 bases from V and 3 bases from J, with 6 bases in between. In DNA, the CDR3 is TGTGCCAGCAGCGTAGAAGGTGACACTGAAGCTTTCTTT. It translates to CASSVEGDTEAFF.

V and J are TRBV16 and TRBJ1-1; D not resolved. The CDR3 loop spans 16 amino acids. Trimming shortened V by 0 bases and J by 4 bases, and 15 bases separated the two germline ends. Per germline, CDR1 KGHSY and CDR2 FQNENV. CDR3 sequence: CASSQSGSRGSTEAFF. The DNA for the CDR3 is TGTGCCAGCAGCCAATCGGGGTCTAGAGGGTCCACTGAAGCTTTCTTT.

The rearrangement uses TRBV6-5 and TRBJ1-5; tentative D call: TRBD1 (5 bases). CDR1 and CDR2 from the germline V gene are MNHEY and SVGAGI. The germline V and J ends were trimmed by 10 bases and 0 bases, with 10 bases remaining between them. This CDR3 spans 13 amino acids. The chain's CDR3 is CAKTEYSNQPQHF. The DNA for the CDR3 is TGTGCCAAGACAGAATATAGCAATCAGCCCCAGCATTTT.

The chain joins TRBV28 to TRBJ2-3; TRBD2 matches at 14 bases. The V and J ends lost 2 bases and 0 bases, in that order; junction bases with no gene match: 7. Germline-derived CDR1 and CDR2 are MDHEN and SYDVKM. The CDR3 length is 19 residues. CDR3 in DNA: TGTGCCAGCAGTTTAGGAGGACTAGCGGGGGGCTTTAGCACAGATACGCAGTATTTT. As protein: CASSLGGLAGGFSTDTQYF.

The CDR3 region is CASSSGLLRNYNEQFF. Written as DNA, the CDR3 is TGTGCCAGCAGCTCCGGACTCCTTAGGAACTACAATGAGCAGTTCTTC. The genes are TRBV7-9 and TRBJ2-1; D possibly corresponds to TRBD2 (5 bases). From germline, CDR1 is SEHNR and CDR2 FQNEAQ (reference sequence). The V gene lost 4 bases and the J gene lost 3 bases, with 16 bases spanning the gap. This CDR3 is built from 16 residues.

There are a few counts of this clone. The rearrangement joins TRBV13 to TRBJ1-2; 12 bases map to TRBD1. The CDR3 loop spans 14 amino acids. Germline V gene lookup returns CDR1 PRHDT and CDR2 FYEKMQ (reference sequence). The J segment lost 8 bases and the V segment lost 5 bases, leaving 6 bases of the junction unmatched. The CDR3 bases are TGTGCCAGCAGCCCGGGACAGGGGGCCTACGGCTACACCTTC. Its protein product is CASSPGQGAYGYTF. The full variable domain, completed using reference TRBV13 and TRBJ1-2, is AAGVIQSPRHLIKEKRETATLKCYPIPRHDTVYWYQQGPGQDPQFLISFYEKMQSDKGSIPDRFSAQQFSDYHSELNMSSLELGDSALYFCASSPGQGAYGYTFGSGTRLTVV.

V is TRBV4-1 and J is TRBJ2-1; D possibly corresponds to TRBD1 (5 bases). From germline, CDR1 is MGHRA and CDR2 YSYEKL. The CDR3 consists of 15 residues. V lost 9 bases and J lost 0, with 15 bases in between. The CDR3 loop reads CASTQGANSYNEQFF. The CDR3 nucleotides are TGCGCCAGTACCCAGGGTGCTAACTCCTACAATGAGCAGTTCTTC.

The chain employs TRBV28 and TRBJ2-5, with D tentatively TRBD2 (5 bases). From germline, CDR1 is MDHEN and CDR2 SYDVKM. The CDR3 consists of 15 residues. V gave up 6 bases and J gave up 5 bases, with 19 bases separating them. This chain's CDR3 is CASSPRGKLRETQYF. CDR3 sequence (DNA): TGTGCCAGCAGCCCTCGAGGGAAGTTACGGGAGACCCAGTACTTC.

The rearrangement links TRBV4-1 to TRBJ2-7; D might be TRBD1 or TRBD2, each matching 6 bases. V was clipped by 4 bases and J by 0 bases, with 16 bases between them. There are 16 residues in the CDR3. Germline assignment: CDR1 MGHRA and CDR2 YSYEKL. CDR3 amino acids: CASSPGPGGSSYEQYF. The CDR3, as DNA: TGCGCCAGCAGCCCAGGACCCGGGGGCAGCTCCTACGAGCAGTACTTC.